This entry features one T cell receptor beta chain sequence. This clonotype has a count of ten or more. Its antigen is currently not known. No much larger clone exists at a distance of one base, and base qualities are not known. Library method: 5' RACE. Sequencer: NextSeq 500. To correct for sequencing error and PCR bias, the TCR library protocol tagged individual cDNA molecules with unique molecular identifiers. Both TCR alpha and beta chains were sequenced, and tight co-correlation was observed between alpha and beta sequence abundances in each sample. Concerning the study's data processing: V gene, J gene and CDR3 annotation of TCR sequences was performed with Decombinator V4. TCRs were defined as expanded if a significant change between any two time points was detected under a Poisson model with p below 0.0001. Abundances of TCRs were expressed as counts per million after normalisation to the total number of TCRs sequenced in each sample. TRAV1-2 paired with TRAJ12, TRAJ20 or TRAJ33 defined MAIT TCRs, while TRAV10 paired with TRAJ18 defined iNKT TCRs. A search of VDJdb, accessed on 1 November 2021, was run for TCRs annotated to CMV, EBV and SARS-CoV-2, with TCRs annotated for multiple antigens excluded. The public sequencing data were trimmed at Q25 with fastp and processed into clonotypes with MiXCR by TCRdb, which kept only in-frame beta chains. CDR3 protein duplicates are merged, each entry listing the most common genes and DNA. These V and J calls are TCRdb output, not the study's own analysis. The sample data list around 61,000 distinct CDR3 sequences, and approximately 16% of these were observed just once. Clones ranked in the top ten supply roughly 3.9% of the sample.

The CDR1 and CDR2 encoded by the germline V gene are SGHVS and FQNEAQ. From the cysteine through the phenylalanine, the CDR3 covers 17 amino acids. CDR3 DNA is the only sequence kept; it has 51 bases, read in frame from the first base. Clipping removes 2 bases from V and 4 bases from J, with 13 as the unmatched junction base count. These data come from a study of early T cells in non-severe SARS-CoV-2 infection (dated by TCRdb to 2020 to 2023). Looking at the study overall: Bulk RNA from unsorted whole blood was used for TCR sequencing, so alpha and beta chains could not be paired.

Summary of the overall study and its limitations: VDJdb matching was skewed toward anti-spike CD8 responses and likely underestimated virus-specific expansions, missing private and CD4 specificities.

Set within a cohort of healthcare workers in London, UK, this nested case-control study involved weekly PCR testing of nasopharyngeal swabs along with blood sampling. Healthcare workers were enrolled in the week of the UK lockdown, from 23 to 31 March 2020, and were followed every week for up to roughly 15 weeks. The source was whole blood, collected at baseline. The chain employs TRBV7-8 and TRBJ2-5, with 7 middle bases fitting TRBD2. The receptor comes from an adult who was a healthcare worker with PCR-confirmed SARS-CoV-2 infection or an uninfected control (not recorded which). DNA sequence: TGTGCCAGCAGCTTAATTCTGGGCAGCGGGGACGGAGAGACCCAGTACTTC. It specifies CASSLILGSGDGETQYF.